This T cell receptor beta chain emerged from a study of blood T cell repertoires in COVID-19. As for the study in general: The cDNA or gDNA used as material had been derived from T cells, B-cell-depleted T cells, or PBMCs.

Method: immunoSEQ multiplex PCR; TCRdb's copy keeps in-frame clones and lacks some. The profile shows just over 300,000 clones, 70% to 90% of them singletons. The V segment lost 7 bases and the J segment 2 bases; nucleotides outside the gene matches: 3. The germline CDR1 and CDR2 sequences are LNHDA and SQIVND (reference sequence). The CDR3 runs 14 residues. This chain links TRBV19 with TRBJ1-5; 9 bases are shared with TRBD1. The clonotype was recovered from a man aged 25-45 years who had recovered from COVID-19. The sample taken for sequencing was PBMCs or T cells enriched from blood (not recorded which). DNA for the CDR3: TGTGCCAGTAATACAGGGGGCGGCAATCAGCCCCAGCATTTT. This translates into CASNTGGGNQPQHF.